These 20 T cell receptor beta chains came from one sample sequenced in a study of T cell repertoires in cytomegalovirus infection. Using its own MiXCR run on the reads, TCRdb lists one record per CDR3 protein. The sample has 450,000 to 600,000 distinct CDR3 sequences, about 44% seen once. These TCRs' antigens remain unknown. Sample: cultured PBMCs, taken from culture after CMV antigen stimulation. These receptors all come from a human donor in good health (CMV status not recorded). Some clones in this sample may be carry-over from other donors' samples.

This clonotype was detected only a few times. The rearrangement uses TRBV10-3 and TRBJ2-1; 7 bases line up with TRBD2. CDR1 and CDR2 from the germline V gene are ENHRY and SYGVKD. The junction had 11 bases not matched to a gene; V was cut back by 0 bases and J by 0 bases. This CDR3 region has 19 residues. The CDR3 spells CAISESARVGEGSYNEQFF. The CDR3 bases are TGTGCCATCAGTGAGTCGGCCCGGGTGGGGGAGGGCTCCTACAATGAGCAGTTCTTC.

This clonotype has just one count. The chain couples TRBV10-3 to TRBJ2-2, with D tentatively TRBD2 (5 bases). The germline V gene encodes CDR1 ENHRY and CDR2 SYGVKD. Trimming pared 6 bases from V and 8 bases from J, leaving 19 bases between. CDR3 length: 15 residues. The DNA of the CDR3 is TGTGCCATCAGGGATAGCCGCCTAGCCGGTGGGGAGCTGTTTTTT. Translation gives CAIRDSRLAGGELFF.

V gene TRBV11-2 combines with J gene TRBJ2-5; TRBD2 might be the D (5 bases). The CDR3 spans 13 residues. Germline V gene data show CDR1 as SGHAT and CDR2 as FQNNGV. The V gene lost 7 bases and the J gene lost 4 bases, with 13 bases spanning the gap. The CDR3 coding sequence is TGTGCCAGCACCTTTAGCGAGGGAGAGACCCAGTACTTC. The encoded protein is CASTFSEGETQYF.

The chain recombines TRBV7-9 with TRBJ2-7; no clear D gene. V lost 5 bases and J lost 2, with 7 bases in between. Germline CDR1 is SEHNR and CDR2 is FQNEAQ (reference sequence). The CDR3 contains 12 residues. The DNA for the CDR3 is TGTGCCAGCAGCGGAGTGGCCTACGAGCAGTACTTC. It translates to CASSGVAYEQYF.

This chain joins TRBV7-9 and TRBJ2-2, with D hard to call. V lost 5 bases and J lost 7, with 5 bases in between. Looked up from germline, CDR1 is SEHNR and CDR2 is FQNEAQ (reference sequence). The CDR3 runs 11 residues. The CDR3 DNA reads TGTGCCAGCAGCGAGATCGGGGAGCTGTTTTTT. Translated, it gives CASSEIGELFF.

This clonotype was detected many times. The rearrangement uses TRBV7-8 and TRBJ2-3, with 7 bases matching TRBD1. The CDR3 runs 13 residues. The J segment lost 4 bases and the V segment lost 3 bases, leaving 1 base of the junction unmatched. CDR1 and CDR2 (germline): SGHVS, FQNEAQ. DNA for the CDR3: TGTGCCAGCAGCTTGACAGGGTCAGATACGCAGTATTTT. The encoded protein is CASSLTGSDTQYF.

The V gene is TRBV19, the J gene TRBJ1-5, with a possible D match to TRBD1 (5 bases). The CDR3 is 12 amino acids. CDR1 is LNHDA and CDR2 is SQIVND in the germline V gene (reference sequence). V lost 7 bases and J 4 bases, leaving 8 bases between the germline ends. The DNA of the CDR3 is TGTGCCAGTATGACAGAAAATCAGCCCCAGCATTTT. Translating gives CASMTENQPQHF. The full variable domain, its missing parts supplied by reference TRBV19 and TRBJ1-5, is DGGITQSPKYLFRKEGQNVTLSCEQNLNHDAMYWYRQDPGQGLRLIYYSQIVNDFQKGDIAEGYSVSREKKESFPLTVTSAQKNPTAFYLCASMTENQPQHFGDGTRLSIL.

CDR3 protein: CASSLRGVGTYEQYF. CDR3 nucleotides: TGTGCCAGCAGTTTACGCGGTGTTGGCACCTACGAGCAGTACTTC. The chain is built from TRBV27 and TRBJ2-7; D is uncertain. Deletions cut 2 bases from V and 2 bases from J, with 13 bases between. The CDR3 has 15 residues. Germline CDR1 is MNHEY and CDR2 is SMNVEV (reference sequence).

This clonotype occurred a few times. The chain employs TRBV12-3 or TRBV12-4 and TRBJ2-7; 8 nucleotides align to TRBD2. This CDR3 comprises 16 residues. V shed 3 bases, J shed 3 bases, and the junction held 10 bases outside the gene matches. The CDR3 coding sequence is TGTGCCAGCAGTTTGAGGCGGGAGGCTCAGAGCTACGAGCAGTACTTC. Translation gives CASSLRREAQSYEQYF.

This clonotype was recorded once. This chain joins TRBV7-4 and TRBJ2-7; a possible D gene is TRBD1 (5 bases). The CDR3 contains 14 residues. Germline assignment: CDR1 SGHVT and CDR2 SQSDAQ. Trimming removed 1 base from V and 4 bases from J, with 11 bases in between. This CDR3 is CASSLVGAPYEQYF. For the CDR3, the DNA is TGTGCCAGCAGCTTAGTTGGGGCACCTTACGAGCAGTACTTC.

The rearrangement links TRBV7-2 to TRBJ2-1; D unresolved. Germline assignment: CDR1 SGHTA and CDR2 FQGNSA. The CDR3 is 14 amino acids. V was pared by 1 base and J by 5 bases, with 9 bases between. CDR3 protein: CASSLDTFDNEQFF. In DNA, the CDR3 is TGTGCCAGCAGCTTAGATACGTTCGACAATGAGCAGTTCTTC.

This clonotype was seen a few times. The rearrangement joins TRBV4-2 to TRBJ1-5; a weak D match, TRBD1 (6 bases). The CDR3 sequence is 20 residues long. From germline, CDR1 is LGHNA and CDR2 YNFKEQ. Trimming shortened V by 4 bases and J by 0 bases, and 25 bases separated the two germline ends. The CDR3 DNA follows: TGTGCCAGCAGCCCTTCCTACAGGGACCAAGGGTCCTATAGCAATCAGCCCCAGCATTTT. Translated, it gives CASSPSYRDQGSYSNQPQHF.

This clonotype was observed a handful of times. V is TRBV7-2 and J is TRBJ1-6; 8 nucleotides match TRBD1. Germline CDR1 SGHTA, CDR2 FQGNSA. J lost 8 bases, V lost 5 bases, and 8 bases had no gene match. CDR3 length equals 15 residues. This chain's CDR3 is CASSPRTGKDSPLHF. In nucleotides, the CDR3 is TGTGCCAGCAGCCCGCGGACAGGGAAGGATTCACCCCTCCACTTT.

The V and J genes are TRBV6-5 and TRBJ2-7; D may be TRBD2 (6 bases). Trimming removed 8 bases from V and 2 bases from J, with 13 bases in between. The CDR3 runs 13 residues. The germline gives CDR1 MNHEY, CDR2 SVGAGI. CDR3 region: CASGRDVTYEQYF. The CDR3 coding sequence is TGTGCCAGCGGGCGGGATGTAACCTACGAGCAGTACTTC.

This sequence joins TRBV5-1 and TRBJ2-1; D may correspond to TRBD1 or TRBD2 (6 bases each). CDR3 size: 15 residues. CDR1 SGHRS and CDR2 YFSETQ come from the germline V gene. Trimming shortened V by 0 bases and J by 5 bases, and 12 bases separated the two germline ends. The CDR3, as DNA: TGCGCCAGCAGCTTGGTGGGGGGCCCCAACAATGAGCAGTTCTTC. Protein product: CASSLVGGPNNEQFF.

This clonotype was counted a few times. The J gene is TRBJ2-7, the V gene TRBV6-6; 8 nucleotides match TRBD2. In germline, CDR1 is MNHNY, CDR2 SVGAGI (reference sequence). V lost 0 bases and J lost 1; bases outside the gene matches: 5. The CDR3 sequence is 16 residues long. The CDR3 reads CASSYSERGSSYEQYF. Written as DNA, the CDR3 is TGTGCCAGCAGTTACTCTGAGCGGGGGTCTTCCTACGAGCAGTACTTC.

This clonotype was recorded a few times. The chain links TRBV23-1 to TRBJ2-1, with TRBD2 as a possible D gene (5 bases). TRBV23-1 is recorded as an ORF, its role being uncertain. The CDR3 covers 13 residues. Trimming removed 3 bases at V and 14 bases at J, with 17 bases between. CDR3 amino acids: CASSHSRGIAEFF. For the CDR3, the DNA is TGCGCCAGCAGTCACTCCCGGGGTATAGCAGAGTTCTTC.

The chain couples TRBV12-3 or TRBV12-4 to TRBJ2-7; D unclear. The CDR3 contains 13 residues. Trimming removed 2 bases at V and 6 bases at J, with 11 bases between. In DNA, the CDR3 is TGTGCCAGCAGTTTATCCTCTTGGGGCGAGCAGTACTTC. Translated, it gives CASSLSSWGEQYF.

This clonotype occurred many times. The chain recombines TRBV7-4 with TRBJ2-7; tentative D call: TRBD2 (5 bases). The germline V gene has CDR1 SGHVT and CDR2 SQSDAQ. V lost 5 bases, J lost 5 bases, and 22 bases lay in between. The CDR3 consists of 16 residues. The DNA of the CDR3 is TGTGCCAGCAGCACAGTAGTCTGGACGGTGGAGGACGAGCAGTACTTC. Its translation is CASSTVVWTVEDEQYF.

This chain links TRBV30 with TRBJ1-1; TRBD1 aligns across 7 bases. From germline, CDR1 is GTSNPN and CDR2 SVGIG (reference sequence). J lost 4 bases, V lost 2 bases, and 4 bases had no gene match. The CDR3 has 13 amino acids. This chain's CDR3 is CAWSSRGSTEAFF. The CDR3 DNA sequence: TGTGCCTGGAGTAGCAGGGGGAGCACTGAAGCTTTCTTT.